At least ten counts were recorded for the clone carrying this T cell receptor (beta chain). Its antigen is unknown. TCRdb analysed the reads with MiXCR anew, one entry per CDR3 protein. The table has over 450,000 distinct CDR3 sequences, roughly 10% seen once; the top ten hold more than 8.5%. This sample stems from a study of T cell repertoires in cytomegalovirus infection. At the level of the study: CMV infection plus the matching HLA type was flagged by public TCR beta signatures. Study-level findings and limits: Carriage of CMV together with the relevant HLA was identifiable through cumulative public TCR beta family frequency.

This CDR3 comprises 23 residues. V was pared by 4 bases and J by 8 bases, with 28 bases of the junction left unmatched. CDR1 is LNHDA, CDR2 SQIVND, per germline (reference sequence). V and J are TRBV19 and TRBJ2-2, with 13 bases that match TRBD2. The sequenced sample was PBMCs. The TCR originated in a human donor in good health (CMV status not recorded). Some clones in this sample may be carry-over from other donors' samples. CDR3 sequence: CASSTGQGGEGTSGVSAPGELFF. In DNA, the CDR3 is TGTGCCAGTAGTACCGGACAGGGGGGCGAGGGGACTAGCGGGGTCAGCGCACCGGGGGAGCTGTTTTTT. Filled out from reference TRBV19 and TRBJ2-2, the complete variable domain reads DGGITQSPKYLFRKEGQNVTLSCEQNLNHDAMYWYRQDPGQGLRLIYYSQIVNDFQKGDIAEGYSVSREKKESFPLTVTSAQKNPTAFYLCASSTGQGGEGTSGVSAPGELFFGEGSRLTVL.